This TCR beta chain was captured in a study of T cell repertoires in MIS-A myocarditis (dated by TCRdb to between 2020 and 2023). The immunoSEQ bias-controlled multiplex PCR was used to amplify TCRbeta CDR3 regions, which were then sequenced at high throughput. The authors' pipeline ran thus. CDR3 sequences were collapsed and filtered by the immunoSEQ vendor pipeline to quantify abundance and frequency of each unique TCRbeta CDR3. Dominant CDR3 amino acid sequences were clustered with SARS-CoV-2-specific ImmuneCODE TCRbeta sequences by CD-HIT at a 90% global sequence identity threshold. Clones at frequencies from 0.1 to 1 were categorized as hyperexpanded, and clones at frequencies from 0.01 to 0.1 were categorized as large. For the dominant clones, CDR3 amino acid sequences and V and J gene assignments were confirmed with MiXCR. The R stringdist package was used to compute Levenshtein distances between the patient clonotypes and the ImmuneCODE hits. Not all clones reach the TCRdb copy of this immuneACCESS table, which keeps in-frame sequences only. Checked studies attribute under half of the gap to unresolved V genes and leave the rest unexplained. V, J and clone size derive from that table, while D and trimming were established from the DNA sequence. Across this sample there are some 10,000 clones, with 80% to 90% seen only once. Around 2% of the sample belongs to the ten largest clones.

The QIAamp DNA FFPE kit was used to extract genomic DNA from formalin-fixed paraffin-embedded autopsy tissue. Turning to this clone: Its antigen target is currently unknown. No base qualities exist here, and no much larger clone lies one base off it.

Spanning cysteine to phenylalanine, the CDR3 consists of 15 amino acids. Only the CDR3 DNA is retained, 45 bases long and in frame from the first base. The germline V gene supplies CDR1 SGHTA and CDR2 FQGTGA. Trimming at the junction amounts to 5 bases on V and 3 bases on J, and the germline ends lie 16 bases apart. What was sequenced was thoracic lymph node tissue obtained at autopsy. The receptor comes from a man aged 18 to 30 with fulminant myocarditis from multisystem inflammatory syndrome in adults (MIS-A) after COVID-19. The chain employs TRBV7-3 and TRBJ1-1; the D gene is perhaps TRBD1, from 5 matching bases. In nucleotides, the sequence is TGTGCCAGCAGCCTAAAGCAGGGTAGGGACACTGAAGCTTTCTTT. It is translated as CASSLKQGRDTEAFF.